This TCR beta chain was sequenced during a study of lymphopenia after photon versus proton radiotherapy. Study findings and constraints: Authors raise, but do not show, better survival with proton therapy. Under photons, naive T cells and diversity fell while effector/memory populations rose. After lymphocyte nadir, photon-treated repertoires showed oligoclonal expansion, especially CD8+ Temra.

Turning to this clone: The antigen remains unidentified.

Germline CDR1 GTSNPN, CDR2 SVGIG (reference sequence). The V and J ends lost 1 base and 9 bases, in that order; junction bases with no gene match: 6. The CDR3 extends over 15 amino acids. Sequencing was performed with immunoSEQ multiplex PCR; in TCRdb, only in-frame clones are kept and a portion is missing. This table holds approximately 30,000 clones, about four fifths found once. The rearrangement links TRBV30 to TRBJ2-1; 13 bases match TRBD2. The specimen comprised peripheral blood, sampled from a patient treated with photon-based radiotherapy. The TCR originated in a man aged 50 or older with gastric cancer. CDR3 in amino acids: CAWSALGLAGSEQFF. In nucleotides, the CDR3 is TGTGCCTGGAGTGCCCTGGGACTAGCGGGGTCTGAGCAGTTCTTC. Variable domain in full (rest from reference TRBV30 and TRBJ2-1): SQTIHQWPATLVQPVGSPLSLECTVEGTSNPNLYWYRQAAGRGLQLLFYSVGIGQISSEVPQNLSASRPQDRQFILSSKKLLLSDSGFYLCAWSALGLAGSEQFFGPGTRLTVL.